The T cell receptor beta chain described here comes from a study of blood T cell repertoires in COVID-19. The repertoire was sequenced with immunoSEQ multiplex PCR; TCRdb's copy has only in-frame clones and lacks some. The sample contains 210,000 or so clones, around 90% of which appear only once. Germline CDR1 reads MNHEY; CDR2 reads SVGAGI. Trimming removed 0 bases at V and 7 bases at J, with 12 bases between. The CDR3 is 14 amino acids. The genes are TRBV6-5 and TRBJ2-5; TRBD1 is a possible D gene (5 bases). This clonotype was sampled from a man in his fifties with acute or convalescent COVID-19. Sequencing was performed on peripheral blood. CDR3 sequence (DNA): TGTGCCAGCAGTTACTCGGGGCGGACGCCGACCCAGTACTTC. Translated, it gives CASSYSGRTPTQYF.